The clone carrying this TCR beta chain came up a few times. The sample comes from a study of response to subunit inactivated influenza vaccine. TCRdb itself ran the RT-PCR reads through MiXCR, one entry per CDR3 protein. The sample includes about 570,000 distinct CDR3 sequences, around 11% of them seen just once. V lost 0 bases and J 5 bases, leaving 19 bases between the germline ends. Per the germline V gene, CDR1 is DFQATT and CDR2 is SNEGSKA (reference sequence). This CDR3 has 16 residues. These data were likewise used in another study, on T cells expressing NK-cell markers. Turning to that study: Generation of TCR beta cDNA was performed by 5'RACE template switching incorporating UMIs.

Sequences were derived from PBMCs from blood, sampled on the day of vaccination. J is TRBJ1-1 and V is TRBV20-1; TRBD1 might be the D (5 bases). This receptor was taken from a man over 45 who received an inactivated influenza vaccine. The CDR3 loop reads CSARDGAGPGWTEAFF. Written as DNA, the CDR3 is TGCAGTGCTAGAGATGGGGCGGGGCCCGGATGGACTGAAGCTTTCTTT.